A selection of T cell receptor beta chains follows, all from one sample in a study of neurological immune-mediated disorders. TCRdb recomputed calls from the 5' RACE reads with MiXCR, one row per CDR3 protein. Of about 90,000 distinct CDR3 sequences in the sample, 13% were seen once. The specimen sequenced was PBMCs. These receptors were obtained from a female donor with HTLV-1-associated myelopathy (HAM/TSP). The conserved cysteine and the conserved F or W are not part of the CDR3 here.

V gene: TRBV5-1
J gene: TRBJ2-2
CDR3 protein: ASSLLTATTGELF

V gene: TRBV28
J gene: TRBJ2-5
CDR3 protein: ASSLGQVGGGLLGQETQY

V gene: TRBV20-1
J gene: TRBJ2-1
CDR3 protein: SASPLEDPTDNEQF

V gene: TRBV2
J gene: TRBJ2-2
CDR3 protein: ASTLTGNTGELF

V gene: TRBV28
J gene: TRBJ1-5
CDR3 protein: ASSPWGQPQH

V gene: TRBV28
J gene: TRBJ2-7
CDR3 protein: ASSSTRQGRTYEQY

V gene: TRBV11-2
J gene: TRBJ1-4
CDR3 protein: ASSLSTTNEKLF

V gene: TRBV28
J gene: TRBJ1-5
CDR3 protein: ASRSSLGGSNQPLH

V gene: TRBV5-1
J gene: TRBJ2-7
CDR3 protein: ASSGGLAGGEQY

V gene: TRBV6-5
J gene: TRBJ2-2
CDR3 protein: ASSWDRVMTGELF

V gene: TRBV12-3/TRBV12-4
J gene: TRBJ2-3
CDR3 protein: ASSFRGGDTQY

V gene: TRBV10-3
J gene: TRBJ2-1
CDR3 protein: AISPTSGGYNEQF

V gene: TRBV12-5
J gene: TRBJ2-3
CDR3 protein: ASGQGIFASTDTQY

V gene: TRBV12-3/TRBV12-4
J gene: TRBJ2-1
CDR3 protein: ASSLGSGRGEQF

V gene: TRBV24-1
J gene: TRBJ2-2
CDR3 protein: ATSPVENTGELF

V gene: TRBV20-1
J gene: TRBJ1-5
CDR3 protein: SASQGAPYSNQPQH

V gene: TRBV2
J gene: TRBJ2-1
CDR3 protein: ASSRLAGGPRF

V gene: TRBV27
J gene: TRBJ1-5
CDR3 protein: ASSYVRVASNQPQH

V gene: TRBV9
J gene: TRBJ2-7
CDR3 protein: ANSVLAGGVYEQY

V gene: TRBV5-1
J gene: TRBJ2-1
CDR3 protein: ASSSGTRDRGANEQF

V gene: TRBV28
J gene: TRBJ2-3
CDR3 protein: ASSLGGGTDMQY

V gene: TRBV29-1
J gene: TRBJ2-5
CDR3 protein: SVEGQGWQETQY

V gene: TRBV10-3
J gene: TRBJ2-5
CDR3 protein: AISLGGSQETQY

V gene: TRBV16
J gene: TRBJ2-2
CDR3 protein: ASSQRTTAGELF

V gene: TRBV5-1
J gene: TRBJ2-3
CDR3 protein: ASSLRGTSATDTQY

V gene: TRBV10-2
J gene: TRBJ2-1
CDR3 protein: ASRGGGASVNEQF

V gene: TRBV10-3
J gene: TRBJ1-3
CDR3 protein: AISGKGMGPGNTIY

V gene: TRBV20-1
J gene: TRBJ2-5
CDR3 protein: SARDPRGQETQY

V gene: TRBV6-6
J gene: TRBJ2-3
CDR3 protein: ASTLDSFTGTQY

V gene: TRBV6-6
J gene: TRBJ2-7
CDR3 protein: ASRNVKGATYEQY

V gene: TRBV5-1
J gene: TRBJ2-5
CDR3 protein: ASSYGQSVSVETQY

V gene: TRBV29-1
J gene: TRBJ2-3
CDR3 protein: SAVAGPGDTQY

V gene: TRBV20-1
J gene: TRBJ2-1
CDR3 protein: SASPGGEQF

V gene: TRBV20-1
J gene: TRBJ2-3
CDR3 protein: SARQVGGTDTQY

V gene: TRBV5-1
J gene: TRBJ1-1
CDR3 protein: ASSANTQNTEAF

V gene: TRBV3-1
J gene: TRBJ1-2
CDR3 protein: ASTRKGTNYGYT

V gene: TRBV4-2
J gene: TRBJ2-3
CDR3 protein: ASSQQAGATYTDTQY

V gene: TRBV29-1
J gene: TRBJ1-1
CDR3 protein: SVAESEAF

V gene: TRBV5-1
J gene: TRBJ2-7
CDR3 protein: ASRERTGIHEQY

V gene: TRBV5-1
J gene: TRBJ2-1
CDR3 protein: ASSFKSSGGNNEQF

V gene: TRBV20-1
J gene: TRBJ2-1
CDR3 protein: SADDRGSYNEQF

V gene: TRBV7-9
J gene: TRBJ1-4
CDR3 protein: ASTFSYRWGGQVNEKLF

V gene: TRBV6-2/TRBV6-3
J gene: TRBJ2-7
CDR3 protein: ASIGRGGYEQY

V gene: TRBV5-6
J gene: TRBJ2-1
CDR3 protein: ASSSLGSERTGQF

V gene: TRBV10-3
J gene: TRBJ1-2
CDR3 protein: AISEQGGGYGYT

V gene: TRBV18
J gene: TRBJ1-1
CDR3 protein: ASSLSKNTEAF

V gene: TRBV12-3/TRBV12-4
J gene: TRBJ2-5
CDR3 protein: ASSTRTGFRETQY

V gene: TRBV20-1
J gene: TRBJ2-3
CDR3 protein: SARVGVGPDTQY

V gene: TRBV6-1
J gene: TRBJ2-2
CDR3 protein: ASSEGLNTGELF

V gene: TRBV29-1
J gene: TRBJ2-6
CDR3 protein: SVTWASGANVLT

V gene: TRBV5-1
J gene: TRBJ2-5
CDR3 protein: ASSPWGQETQY

V gene: TRBV11-2
J gene: TRBJ2-1
CDR3 protein: ASSYQRGSYNEQF

V gene: TRBV9
J gene: TRBJ2-3
CDR3 protein: ASSASLAGDTDTQY

V gene: TRBV3-1
J gene: TRBJ2-2
CDR3 protein: ASSQDRVSTTNPNTGELF

V gene: TRBV20-1
J gene: TRBJ1-2
CDR3 protein: SAPDRANYGYT